This T cell receptor beta chain was recovered during a study of blood T cells in healthy people across ages. About the study: The template switching approach captured approximately one barcoded beta molecule for every two T cells. Broader study findings: CMV infection status of these donors was not known.

Worth noting for this clonotype: The target antigen is unknown.

Germline loops: CDR1 MDHEN, CDR2 SYDVKM. The CDR3 runs 12 residues. The authors ran a second PCR of 7 to 11 cycles using a sample-barcoded 5' primer and a J-beta primer mix. Each cDNA was tagged by a template-switch adaptor containing 12 random nucleotides. TCRdb analysed the 5' RACE reads with MiXCR anew, one entry per CDR3 protein. There are 780,000 or so distinct CDR3 sequences in the sample; 56% occur only once, and about a quarter lies in the top ten. This sequence joins TRBV28 and TRBJ2-1; D unclear. The DNA end favors TRBJ2-7, so the J call may be wrong. The sequencing input was blood. The receptor comes from a man in his forties in good health. CDR3 in DNA: TGTGCCAGCAGTTCAAACTGGGATGAGCAGTACTTC. Its protein is CASSSNWDEQYF.